This T cell receptor (beta chain) was retrieved from a study of T cells in Graves' hyperthyroidism and ophthalmopathy. Amplified regions were TCR beta CDR3 sequences from RNA transcripts. The primer set for the first-round RT-PCR of the TCR CDR3 was HTBI. TCRdb re-derived calls from the multiplex PCR reads in MiXCR, one entry per CDR3 protein. In the table there are roughly 500,000 distinct CDR3 sequences, 24% of which are singletons. This clonotype was detected only a few times. The CDR3 is 13 amino acids. Germline CDR1 SEHNR, CDR2 FQNEAQ (reference sequence). Trimming removed 9 bases from V and 8 bases from J; junction bases left unmatched: 9.

The TCR sequence derives from a woman under 40 with Graves' ophthalmopathy. Sample: blood. The chain recombines TRBV7-9 with TRBJ2-2, with 7 bases lining up with TRBD1. The CDR3 here is CARGGPKAGELFF. In nucleotides, the CDR3 is TGTGCCAGAGGGGGCCCTAAAGCAGGGGAGCTGTTTTTT.